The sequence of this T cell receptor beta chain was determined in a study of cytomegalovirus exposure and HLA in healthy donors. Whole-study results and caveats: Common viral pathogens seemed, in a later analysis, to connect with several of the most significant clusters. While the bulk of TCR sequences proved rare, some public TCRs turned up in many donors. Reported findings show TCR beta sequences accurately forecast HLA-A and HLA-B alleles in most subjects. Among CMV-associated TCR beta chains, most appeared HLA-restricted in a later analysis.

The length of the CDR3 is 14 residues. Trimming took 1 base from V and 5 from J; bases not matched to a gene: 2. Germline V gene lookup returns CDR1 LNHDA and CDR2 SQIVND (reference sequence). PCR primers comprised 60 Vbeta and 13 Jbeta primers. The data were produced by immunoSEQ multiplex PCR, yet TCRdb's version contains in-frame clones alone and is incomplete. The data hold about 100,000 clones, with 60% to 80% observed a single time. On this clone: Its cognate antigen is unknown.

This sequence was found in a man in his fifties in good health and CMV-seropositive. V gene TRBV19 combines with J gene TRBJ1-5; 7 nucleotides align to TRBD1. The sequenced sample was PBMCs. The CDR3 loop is CASSIVGGHQPQHF. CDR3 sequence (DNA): TGTGCCAGTAGTATAGTAGGGGGCCATCAGCCCCAGCATTTT.